These 25 T cell receptor beta chains were sequenced from one sample in a study of T cells after yellow fever vaccination. TCRdb called the 5' RACE reads again in MiXCR, with one record for every CDR3 protein. This sample has roughly 140,000 distinct CDR3 sequences, with approximately 7.7% found just once. This material consisted of CD4+ T cells sorted from PBMCs, taken 5 days after the yellow fever booster vaccination. The receptors come from a man aged 30 to 39 who received the YFV17D yellow fever vaccine.

This clonotype was detected many times. This chain connects TRBV5-1 to TRBJ2-3; D unresolved. V lost 5 bases and J lost 1, with 11 bases in between. This CDR3 spans 14 amino acids. CDR1 is SGHRS, CDR2 YFSETQ, per germline. CDR3 in amino acids: CASRIEGRTDTQYF. The DNA of the CDR3 is TGCGCCAGCAGAATCGAAGGGCGCACAGATACGCAGTATTTT.

This clonotype occurred many times. The J gene is TRBJ2-7, the V gene TRBV21-1. TRBV21-1 is labeled a pseudogene. This CDR3 is 12 amino acids long. In DNA, the CDR3 is TGTGCCAGCAGCAAAGCACCCTACGAGCAGTACTTC. Translation gives CASSKAPYEQYF.

The rearrangement joins TRBV7-8 to TRBJ2-5, with TRBD1 identical over 7 bases. Looked up from germline, CDR1 is SGHVS and CDR2 is FQNEAQ. The CDR3 extends over 14 amino acids. V lost 2 bases, J lost 3 bases, and 3 bases stayed unmatched. CDR3 DNA: TGTGCCAGCAGCTTATCGGGACAGAAAGAGACCCAGTACTTC. It codes for CASSLSGQKETQYF.

V usage is TRBV4-3 and J usage is TRBJ2-5, with D uncertain. Germline CDR1 reads LGHNA; CDR2 reads YSLEER. V was shortened by 3 bases and J by 2 bases, with 10 bases between the two germline ends. The CDR3 spans 14 residues. CDR3 sequence: CASSHQNKQETQYF. In DNA form, the CDR3 reads TGCGCCAGCAGCCACCAAAACAAGCAAGAGACCCAGTACTTC.

The gene calls are TRBV2 and TRBJ1-5; 7 positions match TRBD1. The CDR3 runs 13 residues. Trimming cost V 11 bases and J 4 bases; bases outside gene matches: 8. In germline, CDR1 is SNHLY, CDR2 FYNNEI. This CDR3 is CAFCLQGNQPQHF. The CDR3 nucleotides read TGTGCCTTCTGCCTACAGGGGAATCAGCCCCAGCATTTT.

This clonotype was seen many times. The chain has TRBV27 and TRBJ2-7; 11 bases map to TRBD2. This CDR3 is built from 14 residues. Germline V gene lookup returns CDR1 MNHEY and CDR2 SMNVEV (reference sequence). With V trimmed by 6 bases and J by 5 bases, 6 bases remained unmatched. The CDR3 protein is CASRLAGGPHEQYF. Written as DNA, the CDR3 is TGTGCCAGCAGGTTAGCGGGAGGGCCCCACGAGCAGTACTTC.

This clonotype was counted many times. The CDR3 spells CASSPQGGSPLHF. CDR3 sequence (DNA): TGTGCCAGCAGTCCACAGGGGGGTTCACCCCTCCACTTT. This chain links TRBV6-6 with TRBJ1-6; 8 positions match TRBD1. Per the germline V gene, CDR1 is MNHNY and CDR2 is SVGAGI (reference sequence). The CDR3 is made up of 13 amino acids. With V trimmed by 5 bases and J by 9 bases, 3 bases remained unmatched.

At least ten counts were recorded for this clonotype. This chain connects TRBV6-5 to TRBJ2-3; D remains unclear. This CDR3 contains 14 residues. V lost 0 bases to trimming and J lost 6 bases, with 10 bases between them. Germline V gives CDR1 MNHEY, CDR2 SVGAGI. CDR3 coding DNA: TGTGCCAGCAGTTACTCCGTGTCTGGCGATACGCAGTATTTT. It translates to CASSYSVSGDTQYF.

CDR3 bases: TGCGCCAGCACGGATCAATCTGGGCCGGGGGAGCAGTTCTTC. Its translation: CASTDQSGPGEQFF. The V call is TRBV5-1, the J call TRBJ2-1; a weak D match, TRBD2 (5 bases). The germline CDR1 and CDR2 sequences are SGHRS and YFSETQ. V lost 6 bases and J lost 10, with 20 bases in between. CDR3 length: 14 amino acids.

This clonotype was seen repeatedly, ten times or more. CDR3 coding DNA: TGTGCCAGCAGCCTAGACTCCTTTGTATACACAGATACGCAGTATTTT. It yields the protein CASSLDSFVYTDTQYF. The gene calls are TRBV5-4 and TRBJ2-3; D unclear. Germline CDR1 SGHNT, CDR2 YYREEE (reference sequence). Trimming cost V 4 bases and J 2 bases, with 17 bases left between them. The length of the CDR3 is 16 residues.

V is TRBV10-3 and J is TRBJ2-1; 7 positions agree with TRBD1. The CDR3 is 14 amino acids. In germline, CDR1 is ENHRY, CDR2 SYGVKD. V lost 6 bases and J lost 1; bases outside the gene matches: 3. The CDR3 loop is CAIRPRGSYNEQFF. The DNA for the CDR3 is TGTGCCATCAGGCCCAGGGGGTCCTACAATGAGCAGTTCTTC.

This clonotype was seen at least ten times. The chain links TRBV24-1 to TRBJ2-3; 9 bases match TRBD2. This CDR3 spans 15 amino acids. V lost 9 bases to trimming and J lost 0 bases; unmatched junction nucleotides: 6. In germline, CDR1 is KGHDR, CDR2 SFDVKD. In DNA form, the CDR3 reads TGTGCCACCGGGATAGCGGGAGCGAGCACAGATACGCAGTATTTT. It specifies CATGIAGASTDTQYF.

Comment on this clonotype: A much larger clone sits a single nucleotide away, making a read error possible. V usage is TRBV15 and J usage is TRBJ2-5, with unresolved D. The CDR3 consists of 13 residues. Germline-derived CDR1 and CDR2 are LNHNV and YYDKDF (reference sequence). CDR3 in DNA: TGTGCCACCAGCAGGGGCCGCCAAGAGACCCAGTGCTTC. This encodes CATSRGRQETQCF.

This clonotype was recorded at least ten times. V gene TRBV5-1 combines with J gene TRBJ2-7; 9 nucleotides agree with TRBD1. This CDR3 has 15 residues. V was pared by 4 bases and J by 0 bases, with 5 bases of the junction left unmatched. The germline CDR1 and CDR2 sequences are SGHRS and YFSETQ. The CDR3 coding sequence is TGCGCCAGCAGCCCTGGGACAGGGAACTCCTACGAGCAGTACTTC. It yields the protein CASSPGTGNSYEQYF. Using reference TRBV5-1 and TRBJ2-7 for the parts outside the CDR3, the full variable domain is KAGVTQTPRYLIKTRGQQVTLSCSPISGHRSVSWYQQTPGQGLQFLFEYFSETQRNKGNFPGRFSGRQFSNSRSEMNVSTLELGDSALYLCASSPGTGNSYEQYFGPGTRLTVT.

There are a few counts of this clonotype. J is TRBJ2-1 and V is TRBV21-1; TRBD2 is the table's D call and was not checked against the DNA. TRBV21-1 is listed as a pseudogene. The CDR3 totals 17 residues. The CDR3 reads CASSKAQVPSSCNEQFF. CDR3 nucleotide sequence: TGTGCCAGCAGCAAAGCGCAGGTGCCTAGTTCTTGTAATGAGCAGTTCTTC.

This clonotype was seen at least ten times. The chain joins TRBV20-1 to TRBJ1-6, with no clear D. Germline CDR1 DFQATT, CDR2 SNEGSKA (reference sequence). V lost 0 bases to trimming and J lost 7 bases, with 7 bases between them. CDR3 length: 13 residues. The CDR3 nucleotides are TGCAGTGCTAGAGAATATAGGAATTCACCCCTCCACTTT. It encodes CSAREYRNSPLHF.

Ten or more counts support this clonotype. The V call is TRBV7-9, the J call TRBJ1-1; a weak D match, TRBD1 (6 bases). V shed 6 bases and J shed 0 bases, with 11 bases lying between them. This CDR3 is built from 14 residues. Looked up from germline, CDR1 is SEHNR and CDR2 is FQNEAQ (reference sequence). Here the CDR3 DNA reads TGTGCCAGCAGAGGACAGCGCATGAACACTGAAGCTTTCTTT. This encodes CASRGQRMNTEAFF.

This clonotype appeared many times. The rearrangement uses TRBV20-1 and TRBJ2-5; no definite D call. The CDR3 loop spans 12 amino acids. Deletions cut 5 bases from V and 5 bases from J, with 12 bases between. Germline values: CDR1 DFQATT, CDR2 SNEGSKA (reference sequence). CDR3 coding DNA: TGCAGTGCTCCGACATCGACGGAGACCCAGTACTTC. This sequence encodes CSAPTSTETQYF.

This clonotype was found many times. The V call is TRBV10-3, the J call TRBJ2-3, with TRBD2 matching 9 bases. V shed 10 bases, J shed 5 bases, and the junction held 10 bases outside the gene matches. The CDR3 has 14 amino acids. The germline gives CDR1 ENHRY, CDR2 SYGVKD. The CDR3 sequence is CATSSSGKEDTQYF. The DNA of the CDR3 is TGTGCCACCTCTTCTAGCGGGAAGGAAGATACGCAGTATTTT.

Ten or more counts support this clonotype. This rearrangement joins TRBV6-2 or TRBV6-3 to TRBJ1-2; D not certain. CDR1 is MNHEY and CDR2 is SVGEGT in the germline V gene. CDR3 length equals 16 residues. Trimming pared 3 bases from V and 0 bases from J, leaving 14 bases between. This chain's CDR3 is CASSYLSGTTNYGYTF. In nucleotides, the CDR3 is TGTGCCAGCAGTTATTTGTCGGGCACTACTAACTATGGCTACACCTTC.

This clonotype was counted many times. V usage is TRBV7-2 and J usage is TRBJ2-1, with a possible D match to TRBD1 (5 bases). Germline assignment: CDR1 SGHTA and CDR2 FQGNSA. V dropped 3 bases and J dropped 4 bases, with 13 bases sitting between them. The CDR3 runs 15 residues. CDR3 DNA sequence: TGTGCCAGCAGCTTCCCCACGACAGCTTACAATGAGCAGTTCTTC. It specifies CASSFPTTAYNEQFF.

This clonotype showed up many times. The chain carries TRBV5-1 and TRBJ1-1; 9 bases map to TRBD1. This CDR3 is 15 amino acids long. In germline, CDR1 is SGHRS, CDR2 YFSETQ. The ends lost 3 bases at V and 7 bases at J; junction bases unmatched: 10. The CDR3 DNA reads as TGCGCCAGCAGCTCGACGCATTGGACAGGGGTTGAAGCTTTCTTT. Its translation: CASSSTHWTGVEAFF.

This clonotype came up many times. The chain links TRBV20-1 to TRBJ2-3, with TRBD2 matching over 11 bases. Losses at the gene ends were 7 bases for V and 1 base for J; bases not matched to a gene: 4. This CDR3 comprises 14 residues. The germline V gene encodes CDR1 DFQATT and CDR2 SNEGSKA (reference sequence). CDR3 amino acids: CSVWGLAGTDTQYF. CDR3 nucleotide sequence: TGCAGTGTCTGGGGACTAGCGGGCACAGATACGCAGTATTTT.

This clonotype was observed a few times. This sequence joins TRBV11-2 and TRBJ1-2; D gene unclear. V shed 8 bases and J shed 2 bases, with 9 bases lying between them. In germline, CDR1 is SGHAT, CDR2 FQNNGV. The CDR3 sequence is 12 residues long. This chain's CDR3 is CASGTFNYGYTF. CDR3 sequence (DNA): TGTGCCAGCGGTACCTTCAACTATGGCTACACCTTC.

The CDR3 loop is CSVAPLAQETQYF. The CDR3 DNA sequence: TGCAGCGTTGCCCCACTAGCACAAGAGACCCAGTACTTC. The chain links TRBV29-1 to TRBJ2-5; D is perhaps TRBD2 (6 bases). Trimming took 4 bases from V and 2 from J, leaving 11 bases between them. The germline V gene encodes CDR1 SQVTM and CDR2 ANQGSEA. This CDR3 contains 13 residues.